The entry that follows covers one T cell receptor (beta chain) sequence. What it binds is unknown. The record originates from a study of shared clonotypes between healthy human individuals. Method: immunoSEQ multiplex PCR; TCRdb's copy keeps in-frame clones and lacks some. The sample holds a few hundred thousand clones; around 96% are singletons and the top ten take approximately 0.32%. Whole-study results and caveats: It was expected that sequencing depth would affect clonotype sharing among donors. In contrast to clonotypes shared by all four donors, non-shared clonotypes had lower generation probabilities.

Losses at the gene ends were 0 bases for V and 4 bases for J; bases not matched to a gene: 2. There are 14 residues in the CDR3. Germline CDR1 KGHSH, CDR2 LQKENI. The receptor was derived from a man between 25 and 39 years old in good health. V and J are TRBV18 and TRBJ1-2; 7 nucleotides align to TRBD1. The sequencing input was memory CD8+ T cells sorted from blood. Noted subset: CD45RO+ cells pooled with CCR7-negative TemRA cells. The CDR3 DNA reads TGTGCCAGCTCACCACCACAGGGGACCTATGGCTACACCTTC. Translated: CASSPPQGTYGYTF. The whole variable domain, remainder taken from reference TRBV18 and TRBJ1-2, is NAGVMQNPRHLVRRRGQEARLRCSPMKGHSHVYWYRQLPEEGLKFMVYLQKENIIDESGMPKERFSAEFPKEGPSILRIQQVVRGDSAAYFCASSPPQGTYGYTFGSGTRLTVV.